Each of the 20 T cell receptor beta chains below was sequenced from the same sample in a study of cytomegalovirus exposure and HLA in healthy donors. Primers for the PCR totalled 60 Vbeta and 13 Jbeta. Assay used: immunoSEQ multiplex PCR; TCRdb lists only in-frame clones, some missing. The table has some 150,000 clones, around 62% seen once. Material for sequencing was PBMCs. These receptors were obtained from a man between 35 and 55 years old in good health and CMV-seronegative.

V and J are TRBV6-6 and TRBJ2-5; a possible D gene is TRBD1 (6 bases). Trimming left V 4 bases short and J 5 bases short, with 11 bases between. Looked up from germline, CDR1 is MNHNY and CDR2 is SVGAGI (reference sequence). The CDR3 is 13 amino acids. DNA of the CDR3: TGTGCCAGCAGTTGGGGGCCTGGGGAGACCCAGTACTTC. Residues: CASSWGPGETQYF.

The chain has TRBV5-6 and TRBJ2-3; D gene uncertain. The germline gives CDR1 SGHDT, CDR2 YYEEEE. V was shortened by 4 bases and J by 5 bases, with 8 bases between the two germline ends. The CDR3 has 12 amino acids. Here the CDR3 reads CASSSGIDTQYF. DNA for the CDR3: TGTGCCAGCAGCAGTGGCATAGATACGCAGTATTTT.

This clone has a handful of counts. V gene TRBV18 combines with J gene TRBJ1-2, with 8 bases lining up with TRBD1. Germline V gene lookup returns CDR1 KGHSH and CDR2 LQKENI. The CDR3 runs to 15 residues. V was pared by 3 bases and J by 2 bases, with 5 bases of the junction left unmatched. The CDR3 here is CASSPAGGANYGYTF. The CDR3, as DNA: TGTGCCAGCTCACCCGCAGGGGGCGCGAACTATGGCTACACCTTC.

This chain connects TRBV4-2 to TRBJ2-7, with 10 positions matching TRBD1. Germline-derived CDR1 and CDR2 are LGHNA and YNFKEQ. The V segment lost 0 bases and the J segment 2 bases; nucleotides outside the gene matches: 13. This CDR3 has 19 residues. The DNA for the CDR3 is TGTGCCAGCAGCCAAGATCTCGGGGGAGGACAGGGGGTGACCTACGAGCAGTACTTC. It codes for CASSQDLGGGQGVTYEQYF.

This clone was detected once. V and J are TRBV11-2 and TRBJ2-5; D perhaps matches TRBD2 (5 bases). V dropped 1 base and J dropped 3 bases, with 15 bases sitting between them. The CDR3 extends over 16 amino acids. Germline V lookup: CDR1 SGHAT, CDR2 FQNNGV. The DNA for the CDR3 is TGTGCCAGCAGCTTAGGTGTTACGGGAACCAAAGAGACCCAGTACTTC. Its translation: CASSLGVTGTKETQYF.

The rearrangement joins TRBV5-1 to TRBJ2-6; D may be TRBD1 (6 bases). V lost 0 bases and J 0 bases, leaving 7 bases between the germline ends. CDR1 and CDR2 (germline): SGHRS, YFSETQ. The CDR3 is made up of 16 amino acids. CDR3 sequence (DNA): TGCGCCAGCAGCTTGGACAGGGCCTCTGGGGCCAACGTCCTGACTTTC. Protein sequence: CASSLDRASGANVLTF.

Note on this clone: The junction shows a germline mismatch at one end, possibly a read error. This chain links TRBV7-9 with TRBJ2-7; TRBD1 might be the D (5 bases). Germline V gene data show CDR1 as SEHNR and CDR2 as FQNEAQ (reference sequence). The CDR3 totals 12 residues. CDR3 sequence: CSSSSSGFQQYF. The DNA of the CDR3 is TGTTCCAGCAGCTCGTCAGGGTTCCAGCAGTACTTC.

This clone was seen only a few times. The chain recombines TRBV4-1 with TRBJ1-1, with D perhaps matching TRBD1 (6 bases). Germline CDR1 and CDR2: MGHRA and YSYEKL. V dropped 0 bases and J dropped 1 base, with 12 bases sitting between them. CDR3 length: 16 residues. This CDR3 is CASSQDRGGANTEAFF. As DNA, the CDR3 is TGCGCCAGCAGCCAAGATCGAGGGGGTGCGAACACTGAAGCTTTCTTT.

This clone was picked up a small number of times. The junction shows a germline mismatch at one end, possibly a read error. The chain carries TRBV5-8 and TRBJ2-7, with 10 bases that match TRBD1. Germline V lookup: CDR1 SGHTS, CDR2 YDEGEE. There are 12 residues in the CDR3. The CDR3 DNA follows: TGTGCCAGCAGCCCCCGGGACAGGGGCTTTTATTTC. This gives the protein CASSPRDRGFYF.

This clone came up once. The chain recombines TRBV5-1 with TRBJ2-1, with TRBD1 identical over 7 bases. This CDR3 comprises 15 residues. CDR1 SGHRS and CDR2 YFSETQ come from the germline V gene. The ends lost 4 bases at V and 2 bases at J; junction bases unmatched: 6. CDR3 region: CASSAGDSTYNEQFF. DNA for the CDR3: TGCGCCAGCAGCGCTGGGGACAGCACCTACAATGAGCAGTTCTTC.

This clone was seen more than once but under ten times. One end of the junction fails to match germline, which may point to a read error. CDR3 in DNA: TGTTCCAGCAGCTTTAGCGGGGGGGCCGTCGATACGCAGTATTTT. The encoded protein is CSSSFSGGAVDTQYF. The chain links TRBV7-9 to TRBJ2-3; TRBD2 aligns across 11 bases. Per the germline V gene, CDR1 is SEHNR and CDR2 is FQNEAQ (reference sequence). The CDR3 runs 15 residues.

This clone was detected only a few times. The chain recombines TRBV4-1 with TRBJ2-1; 9 nucleotides line up with TRBD1. Germline V lookup: CDR1 MGHRA, CDR2 YSYEKL. CDR3 length: 19 amino acids. J lost 1 base, V lost 0 bases, and 10 bases had no gene match. CDR3 region: CASSQDQGMGTGSYNEQFF. In DNA, the CDR3 is TGCGCCAGCAGCCAAGATCAAGGTATGGGGACAGGGTCCTACAATGAGCAGTTCTTC.

The V and J genes are TRBV11-2 and TRBJ2-1; D is ambiguous. The germline V and J ends were trimmed by 4 bases and 6 bases, with 10 bases remaining between them. Germline CDR1 and CDR2: SGHAT and FQNNGV. The CDR3 spans 13 residues. CDR3 sequence: CASSSGGVNEQFF. CDR3 DNA sequence: TGTGCCAGCAGCTCCGGTGGAGTCAATGAGCAGTTCTTC. Full variable domain (remainder filled in from reference TRBV11-2 and TRBJ2-1): EAGVAQSPRYKIIEKRQSVAFWCNPISGHATLYWYQQILGQGPKLLIQFQNNGVVDDSQLPKDRFSAERLKGVDSTLKIQPAKLEDSAVYLCASSSGGVNEQFFGPGTRLTVL.

This sequence joins TRBV11-2 and TRBJ1-5; tentatively, D is TRBD1 (5 bases). This CDR3 region has 14 residues. Trimming shortened V by 0 bases and J by 2 bases, and 5 bases separated the two germline ends. The germline gives CDR1 SGHAT, CDR2 FQNNGV. As DNA, the CDR3 is TGTGCCAGCAGCTTAGAAGGGGGCAATCAGCCCCAGCATTTT. It translates to CASSLEGGNQPQHF.

The chain uses TRBV27 and TRBJ2-5, with 10 bases identical to TRBD2. From germline, CDR1 is MNHEY and CDR2 SMNVEV (reference sequence). CDR3 length: 16 amino acids. V lost 2 bases and J lost 4; bases outside the gene matches: 7. The CDR3 loop reads CASSLRPSGSLETQYF. CDR3 coding DNA: TGTGCCAGCAGTTTACGACCTAGCGGGAGTTTAGAGACCCAGTACTTC.

This chain joins TRBV19 and TRBJ1-4; D is unclear. CDR1 and CDR2 from the germline V gene are LNHDA and SQIVND (reference sequence). The CDR3 covers 13 residues. Trimming removed 3 bases at V and 8 bases at J, with 10 bases between. The CDR3 spells CASSIGFREKLFF. In DNA form, the CDR3 reads TGTGCCAGTAGTATCGGGTTTCGCGAAAAACTGTTTTTT.

This clone has just a few counts. J is TRBJ1-3 and V is TRBV5-1; D possibly corresponds to TRBD1 (5 bases). Germline V gives CDR1 SGHRS, CDR2 YFSETQ. Trimming took off 1 base at V and 4 bases at J, with 12 bases between the two ends. The CDR3 sequence is 15 residues long. The chain's CDR3 is CASSLLQGSGNTIYF. The CDR3 nucleotides read TGCGCCAGCAGCTTGCTGCAGGGTTCGGGAAACACCATATATTTT.

This clone came up a few times. V gene TRBV7-9 combines with J gene TRBJ2-1; 12 bases are shared with TRBD1. Germline CDR1 is SEHNR and CDR2 is FQNEAQ (reference sequence). CDR3 length equals 17 residues. Trimming took 5 bases from V and 8 from J; bases not matched to a gene: 13. The DNA for the CDR3 is TGTGCCAGCAGCGGGGACAGGGGGCTAACAACACCCGATGAGCAGTTCTTC. Protein product: CASSGDRGLTTPDEQFF.

The gene calls are TRBV29-1 and TRBJ2-4, with D uncertain. CDR1 and CDR2 from the germline V gene are SQVTM and ANQGSEA. The V end lost 2 bases, the J end lost 6 bases, and 11 bases lay between the germline ends. This CDR3 has 13 residues. The CDR3 here is CSVELGSRNIQYF. In DNA, the CDR3 is TGCAGCGTTGAACTTGGTAGTAGAAACATTCAGTACTTC.

The J gene is TRBJ2-7, the V gene TRBV14; 16 nucleotides align to TRBD2. The germline V gene encodes CDR1 SGHDN and CDR2 FVKESK. The CDR3 is 18 residues long. The J segment lost 4 bases and the V segment lost 2 bases, leaving 8 bases of the junction unmatched. The CDR3 protein is CASSQLIGTSGGVYEQYF. The CDR3 DNA reads TGTGCCAGCAGCCAACTGATCGGGACTAGCGGGGGGGTGTACGAGCAGTACTTC.